The 31 T cell receptor beta chains below all came from one sample that was sequenced in a study of T cells in Graves' hyperthyroidism and ophthalmopathy. The CDR3 regions of TCR beta were amplified from RNA transcripts. Researchers ran a first-round RT-PCR on the TCR CDR3 using the HTBI primer set. MiXCR, applied by TCRdb to the multiplex PCR reads, yields one record per CDR3 protein. The sample includes approximately 520,000 distinct CDR3 sequences, less than 25% of them seen just once. The source material was blood. These receptor sequences come from a man younger than 35 with Graves' hyperthyroidism.

This clonotype was observed many times. For the CDR3, the DNA is TGTGCCAGCAGCTTAGTGGCAGGGGGCGCTGGGTCCTATGGCTACACCTTC. Its translation: CASSLVAGGAGSYGYTF. The rearrangement joins TRBV7-2 to TRBJ1-2, with TRBD1 identical over 8 bases. This CDR3 region has 17 residues. Germline CDR1 SGHTA, CDR2 FQGNSA. V gave up 1 base and J gave up 4 bases; unmatched junction bases: 11.

With respect to this clonotype: This clone may be a read error of a much larger clone one base away. The V and J genes are TRBV25-1 and TRBJ1-1; tentatively, D is TRBD1 (5 bases). The V and J ends lost 8 bases and 5 bases respectively, with 18 bases between them. The length of the CDR3 is 14 residues. Looked up from germline, CDR1 is MGHDK and CDR2 is SYGVNS. The DNA of the CDR3 is TGTGCCAGCGGGGGTTCGGTGTCCGGAACTGAAGCTTTCTTT. It codes for CASGGSVSGTEAFF.

This clonotype was detected many times. The chain joins TRBV6-1 to TRBJ2-7; D not certain. The CDR3 extends over 14 amino acids. Trimming took off 3 bases at V and 2 bases at J, with 11 bases between the two ends. Germline CDR1 is MNHNS and CDR2 is SASEGT. The CDR3 bases are TGTGCCAGCAGTGACTGGCACGGAGCCTACGAGCAGTACTTC. Its translation: CASSDWHGAYEQYF.

The rearrangement links TRBV6-1 to TRBJ2-3, with 10 bases aligning to TRBD1. The junction had 4 bases not matched to a gene; V was cut back by 7 bases and J by 3 bases. This CDR3 contains 14 residues. Germline V gene lookup returns CDR1 MNHNS and CDR2 SASEGT. The DNA for the CDR3 is TGTGCCAGCATCCGGGACAGGGGAACAGATACGCAGTATTTT. It encodes CASIRDRGTDTQYF.

V and J are TRBV12-3 or TRBV12-4 and TRBJ1-1; 7 bases map to TRBD1. The CDR3 length is 14 residues. The junction had 7 bases not matched to a gene; V was cut back by 6 bases and J by 3 bases. The CDR3, as DNA: TGTGCCAGCAGGGGACAGACGGCGGACACTGAAGCTTTCTTT. Translated, it gives CASRGQTADTEAFF.

Many counts were recorded for this clonotype. The rearrangement joins TRBV20-1 to TRBJ1-2; TRBD1 matches at 9 bases. The CDR3 sequence is 17 residues long. The junction had 18 bases not matched to a gene; V was cut back by 5 bases and J by 5 bases. Germline CDR1 reads DFQATT; CDR2 reads SNEGSKA (reference sequence). As DNA, the CDR3 is TGCAGTGCTCCACCCCTTAGGACAGGGGCGGTAAAATATGGCTACACCTTC. It codes for CSAPPLRTGAVKYGYTF.

This clonotype was detected many times. The rearrangement uses TRBV11-1 and TRBJ2-7; D possibly matches TRBD1 or TRBD2 (5 bases each). This CDR3 spans 16 amino acids. V lost 5 bases, J lost 3 bases, and 20 bases lay in between. CDR1 and CDR2 (germline): SGHAT, FQDESV (reference sequence). The CDR3 coding sequence is TGTGCCAGCAGCCTTTTCGGGACGGCGGACTTCTACGAGCAGTACTTC. Protein product: CASSLFGTADFYEQYF.

This clonotype was observed many times. This rearrangement joins TRBV25-1 to TRBJ2-4, with a possible D match to TRBD1 (5 bases). The CDR3 is 14 amino acids. Germline CDR1 and CDR2: MGHDK and SYGVNS. Trimming took 3 bases from V and 6 from J, leaving 12 bases between them. CDR3 sequence reads: CASSDGQGANIQYF. Here the CDR3 DNA reads TGTGCCAGCAGTGATGGGCAGGGCGCAAACATTCAGTACTTC.

This clonotype was detected ten times or more. The V gene is TRBV11-3, the J gene TRBJ2-7; D is ambiguous. The ends were cut back, 1 base at V and 2 bases at J, with 12 bases in the middle. CDR1 is SGHNT and CDR2 is YENEEA in the germline V gene. The CDR3 consists of 15 residues. The CDR3 bases are TGTGCCAGCAGCTTAGGGCAGGACGTCACCTACGAGCAGTACTTC. Residues: CASSLGQDVTYEQYF.

This clonotype was recorded many times. The rearrangement uses TRBV2 and TRBJ2-7; D ambiguous. V was clipped by 6 bases and J by 3 bases, with 6 bases between them. The CDR3 runs to 11 residues. The germline V gene encodes CDR1 SNHLY and CDR2 FYNNEI. The CDR3 here is CASRVNYEQYF. The CDR3 DNA follows: TGTGCCAGCAGGGTAAACTACGAGCAGTACTTC.

This clonotype was counted many times. The V and J genes are TRBV20-1 and TRBJ1-5; D gene unclear. The germline V gene encodes CDR1 DFQATT and CDR2 SNEGSKA (reference sequence). The CDR3 is 8 amino acids. CDR3 in DNA: TGCAGCCTTGTGCCCCAGCATTTT. Encoded protein: CSLVPQHF.

This clonotype was recorded many times. The gene calls are TRBV12-3 or TRBV12-4 and TRBJ1-1; D gene unclear. The CDR3 totals 14 residues. V was shortened by 7 bases and J by 1 base, with 13 bases between the two germline ends. The CDR3 nucleotides read TGTGCCAGCAAATTGGCGGCGGCGAACACTGAAGCTTTCTTT. Translated: CASKLAAANTEAFF.

This clonotype was detected a few times. The chain recombines TRBV20-1 with TRBJ2-7; tentatively, D is TRBD1 or TRBD2 (5 bases each). With 3 bases removed from V and 2 bases from J, the gap between germline ends came to 14 bases. Germline CDR1 is DFQATT and CDR2 is SNEGSKA (reference sequence). The CDR3 sequence is 14 residues long. For the CDR3, the DNA is TGCAGTGCTAGGAAGGGGACCTACCCCTACGAGCAGTACTTC. It specifies CSARKGTYPYEQYF.

In this sample, this clonotype turned up many times. V usage is TRBV18 and J usage is TRBJ2-5, with 13 bases aligning to TRBD2. The junction had 8 bases not matched to a gene; V was cut back by 3 bases and J by 4 bases. The CDR3 extends over 17 amino acids. Germline-derived CDR1 and CDR2 are KGHSH and LQKENI. This chain's CDR3 is CASSPWTSGGTRETQYF. The CDR3 coding sequence is TGTGCCAGCTCACCTTGGACTAGCGGGGGCACACGAGAGACCCAGTACTTC.

This clonotype has at least ten counts. The chain is built from TRBV28 and TRBJ1-1, with TRBD1 as a possible D gene (5 bases). Looked up from germline, CDR1 is MDHEN and CDR2 is SYDVKM. The CDR3 extends over 15 amino acids. Trimming stripped 1 base from V and 3 bases from J, with 12 bases between. The CDR3: CASSLFRGAYTEAFF. CDR3 in DNA: TGTGCCAGCAGTTTATTTAGGGGAGCTTACACTGAAGCTTTCTTT.

This clonotype was found many times. The chain uses TRBV28 and TRBJ2-7; the D is unclear. V shed 8 bases and J shed 3 bases, with 20 bases lying between them. Germline V CDR1 and CDR2: MDHEN, SYDVKM. The CDR3 spans 15 residues. CDR3 sequence reads: CASLRVGEALYEQYF. As DNA, the CDR3 is TGTGCCAGCCTTCGGGTCGGAGAGGCGCTCTACGAGCAGTACTTC.

This clonotype was seen repeatedly, ten times or more. The genes are TRBV30 and TRBJ1-5; possibly TRBD1 for D (5 bases). Trimming removed 0 bases at V and 5 bases at J, with 11 bases between. CDR1 GTSNPN and CDR2 SVGIG come from the germline V gene (reference sequence). This CDR3 contains 14 residues. CDR3 DNA: TGTGCCTGGAGTGTAGGGACCCTACATCAGCCCCAGCATTTT. Translation gives CAWSVGTLHQPQHF. Based on the CDR3 plus reference TRBV30 and TRBJ1-5, the full variable domain is SQTIHQWPATLVQPVGSPLSLECTVEGTSNPNLYWYRQAAGRGLQLLFYSVGIGQISSEVPQNLSASRPQDRQFILSSKKLLLSDSGFYLCAWSVGTLHQPQHFGDGTRLSIL.

In its sample, this clonotype was seen once. The chain employs TRBV5-1 and TRBJ2-2, with unresolved D. This CDR3 region has 13 residues. V shed 4 bases and J shed 7 bases, with 11 bases lying between them. Germline-derived CDR1 and CDR2 are SGHRS and YFSETQ. CDR3 in DNA: TGCGCCAGCAGCCCACCCGAGAGCGGGGAGCTGTTTTTT. Protein product: CASSPPESGELFF.

This rearrangement joins TRBV11-2 to TRBJ1-1; 7 bases match TRBD1. Germline CDR1 is SGHAT and CDR2 is FQNNGV. Trimming took 1 base from V and 6 from J; bases not matched to a gene: 14. The CDR3 consists of 17 residues. CDR3 coding DNA: TGTGCCAGCAGCTTAGGGGGACAGTACCTGGAGGGTCCTGAAGCTTTCTTT. It specifies CASSLGGQYLEGPEAFF.

The sample holds many counts of this clonotype. The chain couples TRBV7-2 to TRBJ2-7; D not resolved. CDR3 length: 13 amino acids. V lost 7 bases and J lost 7, with 17 bases in between. Germline V gene data show CDR1 as SGHTA and CDR2 as FQGNSA. This chain's CDR3 is CASNGPPTDEQYF. The CDR3 nucleotides read TGTGCCAGCAACGGACCTCCCACGGATGAGCAGTACTTC. The full variable domain, rest sourced from reference TRBV7-2 and TRBJ2-7, is GAGVSQSPSNKVTEKGKDVELRCDPISGHTALYWYRQSLGQGLEFLIYFQGNSAPDKSGLPSDRFSAERTGGSVSTLTIQRTQQEDSAVYLCASNGPPTDEQYFGPGTRLTVT.

This clonotype has ten or more counts. The chain couples TRBV28 to TRBJ1-1; D unclear. Germline CDR1 is MDHEN and CDR2 is SYDVKM. Trimming cost V 3 bases and J 3 bases, with 11 bases left between them. CDR3 length: 14 residues. As DNA, the CDR3 is TGTGCCAGCAGTTTTAGTGGGCGGTACACTGAAGCTTTCTTT. Protein product: CASSFSGRYTEAFF.

Remarks on this clonotype: Since a much larger clone is just one base distant, this may be a read error. This chain links TRBV7-9 with TRBJ1-1; D remains ambiguous. Germline V gene lookup returns CDR1 SEHNR and CDR2 FQNEAQ (reference sequence). The CDR3 sequence is 13 residues long. The CDR3 here is CPSSSVMNTEAFF. CDR3 coding DNA: TGTCCCAGCAGCTCCGTCATGAACACTGAAGCTTTCTTT.

This clonotype was counted a few times. A junction boundary mismatches the germline segment, possibly from a read error. This chain links TRBV18 with TRBJ2-3, with 8 bases that match TRBD1. The CDR3 loop spans 15 amino acids. CDR1 KGHSH and CDR2 LQKENI come from the germline V gene. This chain's CDR3 is CASSPQGASTGTQYF. The CDR3 nucleotides are TGTGCCAGCTCACCCCAGGGGGCGAGCACAGGTACGCAGTATTTT.

This clonotype was counted at least ten times. This rearrangement joins TRBV5-6 to TRBJ1-1, with D possibly matching TRBD1 (5 bases). Germline V gives CDR1 SGHDT, CDR2 YYEEEE. The CDR3 has 14 amino acids. V dropped 4 bases and J dropped 0 bases, with 10 bases sitting between them. The DNA of the CDR3 is TGTGCCAGCAGCACGGGACCGGTGAACACTGAAGCTTTCTTT. Its translation is CASSTGPVNTEAFF.

This clonotype was seen a handful of times. The gene calls are TRBV5-1 and TRBJ2-2; tentative D call: TRBD1 (6 bases). The V gene lost 1 base and the J gene lost 1 base, with 11 bases spanning the gap. From germline, CDR1 is SGHRS and CDR2 YFSETQ. The CDR3 loop spans 16 amino acids. CDR3 protein: CASSLPLTGNTGELFF. The CDR3 bases are TGCGCCAGCAGCTTGCCCCTGACAGGGAACACCGGGGAGCTGTTTTTT.

Of note for this clonotype: One end of the junction is discordant with germline, which a read error may explain. The gene calls are TRBV5-1 and TRBJ1-1; 7 bases align to TRBD1. Germline CDR1 and CDR2: SGHRS and YFSETQ. This CDR3 has 15 amino acids. The CDR3 DNA sequence: TGCGCCTGCAGCATAAAGACAGGGCCGAACACTGAAGCTTTCTTT. This sequence encodes CACSIKTGPNTEAFF. The full variable domain, in which reference TRBV5-1 and TRBJ1-1 provide the parts outside the CDR3, is KAGVTQTPRYLIKTRGQQVTLSCSPISGHRSVSWYQQTPGQGLQFLFEYFSETQRNKGNFPGRFSGRQFSNSRSEMNVSTLELGDSALYLCACSIKTGPNTEAFFGQGTRLTVV.

The rearrangement uses TRBV5-1 and TRBJ2-7; no firm D call. The V gene's germline CDR1 is SGHRS and CDR2 YFSETQ. V was cut by 4 bases and J by 1 base, with 9 bases left in between. The CDR3 length is 13 residues. The CDR3: CASSPSVSYEQYF. DNA for the CDR3: TGCGCCAGCAGCCCGAGCGTTTCCTACGAGCAGTACTTC.

This clonotype was counted between two and nine times. A junction boundary mismatches the germline segment, possibly from a read error. The chain combines TRBV5-1 with TRBJ2-2; 9 bases map to TRBD2. This CDR3 contains 18 residues. Germline V gene data show CDR1 as SGHRS and CDR2 as YFSETQ. The DNA for the CDR3 is TGCGCCAGCAGCCGCGCGACCGGTAGCGGGGGCCTCCCCGGGGAGCTGTCTTTT. Its translation: CASSRATGSGGLPGELSF.

The chain joins TRBV12-3 or TRBV12-4 to TRBJ1-3, with D possibly being TRBD1 (5 bases). Trimming shortened V by 4 bases and J by 0 bases, and 10 bases separated the two germline ends. The length of the CDR3 is 15 residues. CDR3: CASSSGLRSGNTIYF. Here the CDR3 DNA reads TGTGCCAGCAGTTCGGGACTTCGCTCTGGAAACACCATATATTTT.

At least ten counts were recorded for this clonotype. The chain couples TRBV27 to TRBJ1-5, with D possibly TRBD1 on 5 matching bases. Germline V gene data show CDR1 as MNHEY and CDR2 as SMNVEV (reference sequence). There are 15 residues in the CDR3. The V end lost 8 bases, the J end lost 0 bases, and 14 bases lay between the germline ends. CDR3 region: CASSSGPYSNQPQHF. The CDR3 nucleotides read TGTGCCAGCTCCTCGGGGCCCTATAGCAATCAGCCCCAGCATTTT.

This clonotype has at least ten counts. The chain uses TRBV27 and TRBJ2-7; possible D gene TRBD1, 6 bases. CDR3 size: 14 residues. The germline V gene encodes CDR1 MNHEY and CDR2 SMNVEV (reference sequence). Trimming cost V 4 bases and J 1 base, with 11 bases left between them. CDR3 DNA sequence: TGTGCCAGCAGTTCTCGGACAGAGTCCTACGAGCAGTACTTC. This sequence encodes CASSSRTESYEQYF.